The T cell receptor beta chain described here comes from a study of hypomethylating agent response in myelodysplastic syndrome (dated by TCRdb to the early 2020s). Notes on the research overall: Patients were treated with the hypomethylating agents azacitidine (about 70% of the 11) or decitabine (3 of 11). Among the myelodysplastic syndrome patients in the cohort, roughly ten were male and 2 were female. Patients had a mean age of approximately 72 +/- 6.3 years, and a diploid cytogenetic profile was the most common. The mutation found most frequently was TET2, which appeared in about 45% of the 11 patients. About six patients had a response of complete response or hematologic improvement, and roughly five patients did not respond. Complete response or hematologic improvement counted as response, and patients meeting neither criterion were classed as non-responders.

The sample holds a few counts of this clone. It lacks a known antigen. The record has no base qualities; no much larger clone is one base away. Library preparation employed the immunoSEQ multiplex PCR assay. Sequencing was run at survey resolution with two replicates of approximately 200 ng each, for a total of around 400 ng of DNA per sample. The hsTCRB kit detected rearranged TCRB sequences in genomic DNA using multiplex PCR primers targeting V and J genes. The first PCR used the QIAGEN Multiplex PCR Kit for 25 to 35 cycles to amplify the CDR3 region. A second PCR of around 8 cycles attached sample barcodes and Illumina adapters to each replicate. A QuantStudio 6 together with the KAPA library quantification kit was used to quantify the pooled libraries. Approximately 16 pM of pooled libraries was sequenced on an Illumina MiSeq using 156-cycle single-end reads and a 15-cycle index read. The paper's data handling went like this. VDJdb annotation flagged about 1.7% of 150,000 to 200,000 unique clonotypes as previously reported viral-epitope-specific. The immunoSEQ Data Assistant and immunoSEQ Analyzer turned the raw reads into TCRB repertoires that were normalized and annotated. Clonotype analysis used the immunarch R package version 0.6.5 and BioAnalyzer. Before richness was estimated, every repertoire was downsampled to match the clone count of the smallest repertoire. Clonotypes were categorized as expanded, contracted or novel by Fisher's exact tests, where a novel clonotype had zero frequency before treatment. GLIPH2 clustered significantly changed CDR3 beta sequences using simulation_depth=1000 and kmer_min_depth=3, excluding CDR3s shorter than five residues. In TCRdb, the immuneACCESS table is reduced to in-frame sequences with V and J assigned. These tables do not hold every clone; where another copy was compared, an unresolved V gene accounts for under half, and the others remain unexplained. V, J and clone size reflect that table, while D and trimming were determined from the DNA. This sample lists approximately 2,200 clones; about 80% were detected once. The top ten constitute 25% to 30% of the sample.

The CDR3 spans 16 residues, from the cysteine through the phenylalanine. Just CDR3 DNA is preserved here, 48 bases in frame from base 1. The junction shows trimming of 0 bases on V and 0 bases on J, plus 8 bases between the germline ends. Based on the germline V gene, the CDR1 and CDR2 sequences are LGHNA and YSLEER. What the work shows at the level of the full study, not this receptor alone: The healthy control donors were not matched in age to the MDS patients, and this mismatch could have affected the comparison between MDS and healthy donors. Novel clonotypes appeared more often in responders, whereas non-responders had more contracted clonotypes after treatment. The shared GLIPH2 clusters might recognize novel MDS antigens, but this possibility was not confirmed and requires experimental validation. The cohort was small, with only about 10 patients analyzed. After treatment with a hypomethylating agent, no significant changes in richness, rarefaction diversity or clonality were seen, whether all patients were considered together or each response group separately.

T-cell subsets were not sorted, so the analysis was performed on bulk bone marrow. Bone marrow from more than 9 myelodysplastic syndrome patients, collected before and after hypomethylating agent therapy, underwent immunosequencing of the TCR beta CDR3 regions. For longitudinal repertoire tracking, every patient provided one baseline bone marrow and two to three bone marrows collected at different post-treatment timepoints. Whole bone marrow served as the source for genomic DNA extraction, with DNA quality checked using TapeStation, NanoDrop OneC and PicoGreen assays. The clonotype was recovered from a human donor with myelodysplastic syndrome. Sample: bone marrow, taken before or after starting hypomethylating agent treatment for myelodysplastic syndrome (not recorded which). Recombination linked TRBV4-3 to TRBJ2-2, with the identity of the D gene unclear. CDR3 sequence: CASSQDAASNTGELFF. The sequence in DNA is TGCGCCAGCAGCCAAGATGCGGCTTCGAACACCGGGGAGCTGTTTTTT.